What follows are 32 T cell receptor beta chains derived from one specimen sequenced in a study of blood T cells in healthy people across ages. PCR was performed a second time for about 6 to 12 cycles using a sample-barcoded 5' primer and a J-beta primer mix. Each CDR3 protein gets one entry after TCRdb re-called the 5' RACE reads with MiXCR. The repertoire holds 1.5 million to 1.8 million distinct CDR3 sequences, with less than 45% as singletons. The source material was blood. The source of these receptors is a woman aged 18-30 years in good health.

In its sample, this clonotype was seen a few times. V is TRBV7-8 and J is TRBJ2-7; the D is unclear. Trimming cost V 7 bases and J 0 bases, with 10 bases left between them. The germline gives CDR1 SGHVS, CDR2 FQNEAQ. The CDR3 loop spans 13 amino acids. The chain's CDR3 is CASTSGVSYEQYF. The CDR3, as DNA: TGTGCCAGCACCTCCGGCGTCTCCTACGAGCAGTACTTC.

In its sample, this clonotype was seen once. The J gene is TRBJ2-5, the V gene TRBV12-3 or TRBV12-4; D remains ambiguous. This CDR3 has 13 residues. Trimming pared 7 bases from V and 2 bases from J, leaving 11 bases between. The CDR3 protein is CASILRPQETQYF. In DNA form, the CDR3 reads TGTGCCAGCATCCTCAGGCCGCAAGAGACCCAGTACTTC.

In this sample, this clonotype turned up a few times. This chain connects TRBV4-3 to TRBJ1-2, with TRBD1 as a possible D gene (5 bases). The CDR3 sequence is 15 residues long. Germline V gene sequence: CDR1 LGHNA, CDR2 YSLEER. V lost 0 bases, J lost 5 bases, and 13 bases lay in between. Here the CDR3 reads CASSQEPRDIYGYTF. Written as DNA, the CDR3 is TGCGCCAGCAGCCAAGAGCCCAGGGATATTTATGGCTACACCTTC.

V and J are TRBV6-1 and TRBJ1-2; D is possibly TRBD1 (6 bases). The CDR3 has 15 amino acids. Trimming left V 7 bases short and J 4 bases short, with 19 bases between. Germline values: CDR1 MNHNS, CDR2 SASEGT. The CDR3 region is CASTPGRGGPYGYTF. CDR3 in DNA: TGTGCCAGCACTCCCGGGAGGGGGGGACCCTATGGCTACACCTTC.

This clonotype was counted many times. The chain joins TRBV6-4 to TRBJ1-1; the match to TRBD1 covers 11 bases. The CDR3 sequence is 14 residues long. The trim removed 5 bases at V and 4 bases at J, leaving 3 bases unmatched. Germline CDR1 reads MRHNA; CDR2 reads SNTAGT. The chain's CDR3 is CASSPGQGVTEAFF. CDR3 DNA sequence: TGTGCCAGCAGTCCGGGACAGGGGGTCACTGAAGCTTTCTTT.

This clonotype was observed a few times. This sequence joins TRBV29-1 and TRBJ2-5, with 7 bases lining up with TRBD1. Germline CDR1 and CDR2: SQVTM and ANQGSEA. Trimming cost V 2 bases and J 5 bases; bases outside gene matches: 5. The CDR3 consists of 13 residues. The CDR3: CSVEFTGVETQYF. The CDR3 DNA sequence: TGCAGCGTTGAATTCACAGGGGTGGAGACCCAGTACTTC.

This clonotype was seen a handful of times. CDR3 in DNA: TGTGCCAGCAGTTTAGGGCTGGGGCGAGCCTACGAGCAGTACTTC. Translating gives CASSLGLGRAYEQYF. The chain combines TRBV12-3 or TRBV12-4 with TRBJ2-7; D is possibly TRBD1 (5 bases). V was shortened by 1 base and J by 2 bases, with 12 bases between the two germline ends. CDR3 length: 15 residues.

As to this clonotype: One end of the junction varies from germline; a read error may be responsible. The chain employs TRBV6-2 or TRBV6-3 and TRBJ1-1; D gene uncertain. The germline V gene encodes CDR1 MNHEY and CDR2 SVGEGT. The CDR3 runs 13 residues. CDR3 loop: CASSTLIFTDAFF. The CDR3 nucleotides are TGTGCCAGCAGTACCCTGATTTTCACTGACGCTTTCTTT.

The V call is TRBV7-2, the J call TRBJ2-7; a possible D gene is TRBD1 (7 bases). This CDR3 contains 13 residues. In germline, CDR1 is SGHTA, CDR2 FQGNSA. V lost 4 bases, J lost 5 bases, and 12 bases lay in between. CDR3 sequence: CASSSPGGNEQYF. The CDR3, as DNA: TGTGCCAGCAGCTCCCCAGGGGGGAACGAGCAGTACTTC.

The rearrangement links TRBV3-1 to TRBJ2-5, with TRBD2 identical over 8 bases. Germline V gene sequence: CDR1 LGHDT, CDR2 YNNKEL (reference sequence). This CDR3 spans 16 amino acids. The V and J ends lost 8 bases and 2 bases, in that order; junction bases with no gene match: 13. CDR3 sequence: CASRRIGTREQETQYF. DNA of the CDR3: TGTGCCAGCCGACGGATCGGGACTAGGGAACAAGAGACCCAGTACTTC.

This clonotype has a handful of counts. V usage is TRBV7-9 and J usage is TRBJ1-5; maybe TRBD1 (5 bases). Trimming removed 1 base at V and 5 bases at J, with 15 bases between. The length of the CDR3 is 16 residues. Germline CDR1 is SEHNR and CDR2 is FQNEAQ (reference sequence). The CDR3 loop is CASSLVSRGEDQPQHF. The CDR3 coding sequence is TGTGCCAGCAGCTTAGTTTCTCGGGGCGAGGATCAGCCCCAGCATTTT. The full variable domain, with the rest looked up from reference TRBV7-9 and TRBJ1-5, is DTGVSQNPRHKITKRGQNVTFRCDPISEHNRLYWYRQTLGQGPEFLTYFQNEAQLEKSRLLSDRFSAERPKGSFSTLEIQRTEQGDSAMYLCASSLVSRGEDQPQHFGDGTRLSIL.

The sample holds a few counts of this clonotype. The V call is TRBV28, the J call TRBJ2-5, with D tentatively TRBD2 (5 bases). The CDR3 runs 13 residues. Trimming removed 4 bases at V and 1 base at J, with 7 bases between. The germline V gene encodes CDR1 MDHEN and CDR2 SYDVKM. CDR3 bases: TGTGCCAGCAGTTCTAGCAGCCAAGAGACCCAGTACTTC. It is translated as CASSSSSQETQYF.

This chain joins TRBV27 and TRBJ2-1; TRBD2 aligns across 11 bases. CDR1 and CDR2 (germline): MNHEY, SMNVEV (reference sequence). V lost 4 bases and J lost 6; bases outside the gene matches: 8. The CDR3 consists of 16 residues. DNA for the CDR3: TGTGCCAGCAGTTCCTCCGGGACTAGCGGTACCAATGAGCAGTTCTTC. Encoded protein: CASSSSGTSGTNEQFF.

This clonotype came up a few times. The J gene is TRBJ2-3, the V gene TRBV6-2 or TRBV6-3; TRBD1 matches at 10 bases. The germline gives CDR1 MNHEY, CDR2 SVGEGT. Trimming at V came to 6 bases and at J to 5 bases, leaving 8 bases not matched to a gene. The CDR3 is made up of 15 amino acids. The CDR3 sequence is CASRRTGGAKDTQYF. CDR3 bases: TGTGCCAGCAGGCGGACAGGGGGTGCGAAAGATACGCAGTATTTT.

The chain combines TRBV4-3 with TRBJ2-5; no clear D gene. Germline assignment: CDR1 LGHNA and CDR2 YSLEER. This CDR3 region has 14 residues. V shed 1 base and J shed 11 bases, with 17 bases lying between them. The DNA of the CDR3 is TGCGCCAGCAGCCAAGTCGTCCCTCCGTCGGAGCAGTACTTC. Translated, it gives CASSQVVPPSEQYF.

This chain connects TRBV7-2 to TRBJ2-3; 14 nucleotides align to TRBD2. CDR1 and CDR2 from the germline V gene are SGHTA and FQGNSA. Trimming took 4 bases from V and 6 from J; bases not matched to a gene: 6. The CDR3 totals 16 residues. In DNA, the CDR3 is TGTGCCAGCAGCTCCTGGGGACTAGCGGGAGTCGATACGCAGTATTTT. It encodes CASSSWGLAGVDTQYF.

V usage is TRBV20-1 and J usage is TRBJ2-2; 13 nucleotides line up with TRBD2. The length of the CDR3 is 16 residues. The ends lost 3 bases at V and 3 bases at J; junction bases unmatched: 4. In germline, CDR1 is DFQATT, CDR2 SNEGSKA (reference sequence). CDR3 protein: CSASLTSGGYTGELFF. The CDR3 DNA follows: TGCAGTGCTAGTTTGACTAGCGGGGGGTACACCGGGGAGCTGTTTTTT.

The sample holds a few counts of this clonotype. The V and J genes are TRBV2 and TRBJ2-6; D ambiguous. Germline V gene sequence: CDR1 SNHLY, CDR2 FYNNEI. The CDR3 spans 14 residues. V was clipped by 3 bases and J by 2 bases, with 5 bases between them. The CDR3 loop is CASSDRPGANVLTF. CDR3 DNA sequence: TGTGCCAGCAGTGATCGTCCTGGGGCCAACGTCCTGACTTTC.

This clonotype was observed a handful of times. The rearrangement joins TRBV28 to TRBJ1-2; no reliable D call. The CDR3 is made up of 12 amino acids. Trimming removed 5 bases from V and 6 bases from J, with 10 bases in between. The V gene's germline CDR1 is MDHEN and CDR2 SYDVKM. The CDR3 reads CASSTRRDGYTF. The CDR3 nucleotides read TGTGCCAGCAGTACCCGGAGAGATGGCTACACCTTC.

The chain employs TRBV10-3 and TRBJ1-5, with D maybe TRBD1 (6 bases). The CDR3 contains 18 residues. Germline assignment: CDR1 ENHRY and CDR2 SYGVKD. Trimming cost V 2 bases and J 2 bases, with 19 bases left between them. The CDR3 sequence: CAISEGRRGAAGNQPQHF. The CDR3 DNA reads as TGTGCCATCAGTGAGGGGAGGAGGGGGGCGGCTGGCAATCAGCCCCAGCATTTT.

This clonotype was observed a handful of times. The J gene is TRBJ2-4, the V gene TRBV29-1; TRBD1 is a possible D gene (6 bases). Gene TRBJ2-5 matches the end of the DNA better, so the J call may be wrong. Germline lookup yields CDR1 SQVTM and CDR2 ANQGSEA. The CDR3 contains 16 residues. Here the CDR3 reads CSVVVMRGRGKETQYF. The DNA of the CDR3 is TGCAGCGTTGTTGTGATGCGAGGCAGGGGCAAAGAGACCCAGTACTTC.

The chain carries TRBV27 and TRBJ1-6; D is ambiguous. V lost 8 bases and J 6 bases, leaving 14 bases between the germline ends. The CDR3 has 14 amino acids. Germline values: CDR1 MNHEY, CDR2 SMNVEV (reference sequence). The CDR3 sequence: CASLPYGSNSPLHF. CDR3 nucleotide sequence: TGTGCCAGCCTCCCGTACGGGAGTAATTCACCCCTCCACTTT.

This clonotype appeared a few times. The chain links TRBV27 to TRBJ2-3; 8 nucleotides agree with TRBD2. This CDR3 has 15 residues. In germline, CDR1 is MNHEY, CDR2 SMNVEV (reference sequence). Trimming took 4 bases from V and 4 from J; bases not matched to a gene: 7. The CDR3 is CASSWGLVGSDTQYF. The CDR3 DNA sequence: TGTGCCAGCAGTTGGGGACTAGTAGGGTCAGATACGCAGTATTTT.

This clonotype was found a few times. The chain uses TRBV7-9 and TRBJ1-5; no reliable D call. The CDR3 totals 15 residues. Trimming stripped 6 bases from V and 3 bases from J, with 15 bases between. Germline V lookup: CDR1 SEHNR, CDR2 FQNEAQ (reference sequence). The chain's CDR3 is CASSTGGSDNQPQHF. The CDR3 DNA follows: TGTGCCAGCAGTACCGGCGGGTCCGACAATCAGCCCCAGCATTTT.

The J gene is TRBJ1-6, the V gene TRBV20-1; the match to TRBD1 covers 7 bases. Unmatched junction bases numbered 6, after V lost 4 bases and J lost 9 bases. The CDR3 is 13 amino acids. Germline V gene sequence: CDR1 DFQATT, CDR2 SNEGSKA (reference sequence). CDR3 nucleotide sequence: TGCAGTGCTATTAGAGGGGGCGCTTCACCCCTCCACTTT. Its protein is CSAIRGGASPLHF.

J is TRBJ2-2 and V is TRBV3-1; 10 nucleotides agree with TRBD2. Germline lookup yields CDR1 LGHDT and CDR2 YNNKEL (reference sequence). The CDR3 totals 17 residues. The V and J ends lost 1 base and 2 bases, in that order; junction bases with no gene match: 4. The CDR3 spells CASSQARTSGNTGELFF. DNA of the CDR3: TGTGCCAGCAGCCAAGCCCGGACTAGCGGAAACACCGGGGAGCTGTTTTTT.

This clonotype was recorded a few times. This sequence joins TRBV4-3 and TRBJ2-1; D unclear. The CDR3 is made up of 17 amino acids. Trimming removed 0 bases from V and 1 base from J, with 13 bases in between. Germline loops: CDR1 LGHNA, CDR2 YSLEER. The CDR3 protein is CASSQEAPLGSYNEQFF. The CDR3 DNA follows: TGCGCCAGCAGCCAAGAAGCCCCTCTGGGTTCCTACAATGAGCAGTTCTTC.

The CDR3 nucleotides read TGCAGTGCTAGAGAGGATTTAACTACCGGAGAGACCCAGTACTTC. It specifies CSAREDLTTGETQYF. The chain carries TRBV20-1 and TRBJ2-5; no firm D call. Trimming pared 0 bases from V and 4 bases from J, leaving 15 bases between. Looked up from germline, CDR1 is DFQATT and CDR2 is SNEGSKA (reference sequence). This CDR3 is 15 amino acids long.

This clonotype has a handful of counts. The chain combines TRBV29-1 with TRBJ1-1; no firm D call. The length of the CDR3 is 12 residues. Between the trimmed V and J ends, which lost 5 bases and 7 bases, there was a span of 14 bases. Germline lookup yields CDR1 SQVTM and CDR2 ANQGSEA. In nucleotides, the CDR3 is TGCAGCGTTCCCGGGCCCCATTTTGAAGCTTTCTTT. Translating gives CSVPGPHFEAFF.

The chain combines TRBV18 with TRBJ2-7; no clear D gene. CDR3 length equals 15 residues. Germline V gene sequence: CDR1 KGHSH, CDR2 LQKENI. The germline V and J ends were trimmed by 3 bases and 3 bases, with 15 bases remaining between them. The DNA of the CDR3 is TGTGCCAGCTCACCGGCACTAACAAGCTACTACGAGCAGTACTTC. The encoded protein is CASSPALTSYYEQYF.

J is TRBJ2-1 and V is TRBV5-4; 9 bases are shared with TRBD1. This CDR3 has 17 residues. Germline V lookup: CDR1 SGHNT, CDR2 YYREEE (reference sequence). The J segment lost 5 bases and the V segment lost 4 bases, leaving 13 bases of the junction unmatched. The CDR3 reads CASSPEFWDRVHNEQFF. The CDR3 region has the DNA TGTGCCAGCAGCCCCGAATTCTGGGACAGGGTCCACAATGAGCAGTTCTTC. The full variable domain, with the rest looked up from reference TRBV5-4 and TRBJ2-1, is ETGVTQSPTHLIKTRGQQVTLRCSSQSGHNTVSWYQQALGQGPQFIFQYYREEENGRGNFPPRFSGLQFPNYSSELNVNALELDDSALYLCASSPEFWDRVHNEQFFGPGTRLTVL.

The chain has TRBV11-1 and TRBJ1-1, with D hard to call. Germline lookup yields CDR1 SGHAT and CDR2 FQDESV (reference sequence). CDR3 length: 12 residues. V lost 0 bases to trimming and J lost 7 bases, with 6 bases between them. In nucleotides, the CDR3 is TGTGCCAGCAGCTTAGCAGAAAGTGAAGCTTTCTTT. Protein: CASSLAESEAFF.